This T cell receptor (beta chain) was observed in a study of glioma-infiltrating T cells after dendritic cell vaccination. Time point indicated: after dendritic cell vaccination, including at tumor progression/relapse. Selection required adequate fresh-frozen tumor tissue plus more than two years' survival data. None of the glioblastoma patients had an isocitrate dehydrogenase mutation. Study-wide findings and caveats: TCR clonality showed no direct relationship with survival.

Germline CDR1 SGHDT, CDR2 YYEEEE. The J segment lost 0 bases and the V segment lost 0 bases, leaving 1 base of the junction unmatched. This CDR3 comprises 16 residues. On this clone itself: As yet, its antigen is unknown.

The primer mix had 60 V beta and 13 J beta primers. Libraries were prepared by immunoSEQ multiplex PCR; TCRdb keeps only in-frame clonotypes and omits some of them. The data show tens of thousands of clones, over 80% seen once. The V gene is TRBV5-6, the J gene TRBJ2-2, with 8 bases that match TRBD2. The source was blood, collected after dendritic cell vaccination. This receptor was taken from a human donor with glioblastoma. The CDR3 region is CASSLVGRANTGELFF. In DNA, the CDR3 is TGTGCCAGCAGCTTGGTCGGGAGGGCGAACACCGGGGAGCTGTTTTTT.